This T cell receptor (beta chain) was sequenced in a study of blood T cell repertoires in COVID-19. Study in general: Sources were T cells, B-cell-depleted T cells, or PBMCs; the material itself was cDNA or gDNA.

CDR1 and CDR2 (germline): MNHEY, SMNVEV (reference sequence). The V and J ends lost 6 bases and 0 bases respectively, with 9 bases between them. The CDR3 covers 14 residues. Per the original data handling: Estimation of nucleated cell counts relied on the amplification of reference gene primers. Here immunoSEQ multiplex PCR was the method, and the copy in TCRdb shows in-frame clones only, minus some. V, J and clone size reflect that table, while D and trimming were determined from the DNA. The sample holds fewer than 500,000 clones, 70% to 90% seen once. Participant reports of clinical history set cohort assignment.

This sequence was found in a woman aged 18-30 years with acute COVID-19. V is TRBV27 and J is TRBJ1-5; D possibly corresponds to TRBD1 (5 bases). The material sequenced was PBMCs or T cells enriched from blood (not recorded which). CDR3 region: CASRGRDSNQPQHF. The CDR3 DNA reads TGTGCCAGCAGGGGCAGGGATAGCAATCAGCCCCAGCATTTT.